The sequence of this T cell receptor (beta chain) was determined in a study of T cells after yellow fever vaccination. The V and J ends lost 2 bases and 0 bases respectively, with 7 bases between them. Germline V gene sequence: CDR1 KGHSH, CDR2 LQKENI. This CDR3 has 15 residues. This clonotype was seen only a few times. A process of 5'RACE template switching, which added a universal primer site and UMIs, was used to make TCR cDNA. Each CDR3 protein gets one entry after TCRdb re-called the 5' RACE reads with MiXCR. Of 450,000 to 600,000 distinct CDR3 sequences listed, about a sixth are singletons. The source of this sequence is a man in his late teens or twenties who received the YFV17D yellow fever vaccine. The material was PBMCs, obtained about 5 days after the first yellow fever vaccination. This chain joins TRBV18 and TRBJ2-2; no firm D call. The CDR3 protein is CASSPSTANTGELFF. The CDR3, as DNA: TGTGCCAGCTCACCATCGACCGCGAACACCGGGGAGCTGTTTTTT.